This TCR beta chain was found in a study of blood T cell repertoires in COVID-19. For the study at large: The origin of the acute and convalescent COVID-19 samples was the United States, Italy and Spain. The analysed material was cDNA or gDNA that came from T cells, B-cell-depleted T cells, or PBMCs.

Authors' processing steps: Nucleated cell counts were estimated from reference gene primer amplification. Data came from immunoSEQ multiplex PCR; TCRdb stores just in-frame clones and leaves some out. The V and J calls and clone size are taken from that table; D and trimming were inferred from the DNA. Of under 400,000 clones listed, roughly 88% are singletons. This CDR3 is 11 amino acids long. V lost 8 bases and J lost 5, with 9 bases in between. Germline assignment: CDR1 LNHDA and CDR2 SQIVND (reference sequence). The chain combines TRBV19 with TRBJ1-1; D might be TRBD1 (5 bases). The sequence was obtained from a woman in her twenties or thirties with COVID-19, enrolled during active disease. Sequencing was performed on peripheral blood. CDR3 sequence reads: CASGRGTEAFF. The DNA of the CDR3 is TGTGCCAGTGGGAGGGGTACTGAAGCTTTCTTT. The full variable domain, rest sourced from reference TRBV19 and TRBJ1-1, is DGGITQSPKYLFRKEGQNVTLSCEQNLNHDAMYWYRQDPGQGLRLIYYSQIVNDFQKGDIAEGYSVSREKKESFPLTVTSAQKNPTAFYLCASGRGTEAFFGQGTRLTVV.